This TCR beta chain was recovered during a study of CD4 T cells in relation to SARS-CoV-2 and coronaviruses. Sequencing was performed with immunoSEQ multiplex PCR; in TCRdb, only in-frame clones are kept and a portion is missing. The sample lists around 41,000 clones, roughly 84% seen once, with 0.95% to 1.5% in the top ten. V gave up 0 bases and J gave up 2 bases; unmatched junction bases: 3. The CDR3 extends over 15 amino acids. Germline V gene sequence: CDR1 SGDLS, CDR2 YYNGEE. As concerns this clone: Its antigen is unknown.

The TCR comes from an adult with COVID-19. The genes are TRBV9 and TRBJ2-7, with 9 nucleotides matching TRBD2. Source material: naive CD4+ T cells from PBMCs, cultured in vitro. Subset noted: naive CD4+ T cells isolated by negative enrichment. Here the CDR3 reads CASSVGGRGPYEQYF. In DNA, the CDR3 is TGTGCCAGCAGCGTAGGCGGGAGGGGCCCCTACGAGCAGTACTTC.